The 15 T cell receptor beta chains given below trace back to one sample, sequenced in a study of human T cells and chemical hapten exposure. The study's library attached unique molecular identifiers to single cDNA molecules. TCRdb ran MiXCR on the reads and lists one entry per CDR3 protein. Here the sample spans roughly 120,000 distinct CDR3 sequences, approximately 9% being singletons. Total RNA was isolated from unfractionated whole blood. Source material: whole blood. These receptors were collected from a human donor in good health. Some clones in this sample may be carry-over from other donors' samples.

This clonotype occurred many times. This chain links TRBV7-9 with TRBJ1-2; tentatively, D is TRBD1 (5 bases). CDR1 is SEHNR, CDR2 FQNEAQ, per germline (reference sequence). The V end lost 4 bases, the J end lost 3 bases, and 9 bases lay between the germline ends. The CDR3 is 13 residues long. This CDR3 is CASSWPGHYGYTF. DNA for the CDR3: TGTGCCAGCAGCTGGCCGGGACACTATGGCTACACCTTC.

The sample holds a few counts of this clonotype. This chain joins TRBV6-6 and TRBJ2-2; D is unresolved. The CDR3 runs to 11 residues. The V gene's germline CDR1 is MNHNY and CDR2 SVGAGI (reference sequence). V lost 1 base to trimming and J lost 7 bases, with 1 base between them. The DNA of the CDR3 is TGTGCCAGCAGTTACTTCGGGGAGCTGTTTTTT. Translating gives CASSYFGELFF.

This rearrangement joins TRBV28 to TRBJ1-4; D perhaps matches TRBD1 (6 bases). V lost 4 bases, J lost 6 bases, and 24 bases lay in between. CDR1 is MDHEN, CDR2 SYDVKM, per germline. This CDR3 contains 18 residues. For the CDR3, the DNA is TGTGCCAGCAGTTCCTCGCGCGGAAAGGACAGTCTGGATGAAAAACTGTTTTTT. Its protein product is CASSSSRGKDSLDEKLFF.

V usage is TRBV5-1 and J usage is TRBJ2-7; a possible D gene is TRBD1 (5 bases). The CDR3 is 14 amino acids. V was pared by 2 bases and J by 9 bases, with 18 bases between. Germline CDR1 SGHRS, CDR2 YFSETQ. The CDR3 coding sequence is TGCGCCAGCAGCTTCGATCAAACAGGATTGGTGCAGTACTTC. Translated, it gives CASSFDQTGLVQYF.

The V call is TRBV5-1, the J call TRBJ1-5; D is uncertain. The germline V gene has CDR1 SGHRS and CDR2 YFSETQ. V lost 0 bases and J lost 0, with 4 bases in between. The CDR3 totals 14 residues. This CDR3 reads CASSLVPSNQPQHF. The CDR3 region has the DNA TGCGCCAGCAGCTTGGTCCCTAGCAATCAGCCCCAGCATTTT.

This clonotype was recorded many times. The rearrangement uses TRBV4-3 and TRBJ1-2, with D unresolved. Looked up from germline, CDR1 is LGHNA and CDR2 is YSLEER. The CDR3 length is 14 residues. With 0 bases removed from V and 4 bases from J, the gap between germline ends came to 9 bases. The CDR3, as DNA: TGCGCCAGCAGCCAAGAGTTAGTAATCTATGGCTACACCTTC. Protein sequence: CASSQELVIYGYTF.

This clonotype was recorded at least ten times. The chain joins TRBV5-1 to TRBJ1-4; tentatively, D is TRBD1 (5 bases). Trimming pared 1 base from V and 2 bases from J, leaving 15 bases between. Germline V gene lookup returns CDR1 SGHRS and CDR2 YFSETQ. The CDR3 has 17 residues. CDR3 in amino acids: CASSLRGQGLTNEKLFF. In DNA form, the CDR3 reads TGCGCCAGCAGCTTGAGAGGGCAGGGCTTGACTAATGAAAAACTGTTTTTT.

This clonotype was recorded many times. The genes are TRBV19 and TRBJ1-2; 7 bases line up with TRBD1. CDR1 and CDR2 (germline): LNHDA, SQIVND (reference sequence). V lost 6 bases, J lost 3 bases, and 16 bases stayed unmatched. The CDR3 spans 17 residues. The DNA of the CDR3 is TGTGCCAGTAGCCCCCACAGGGGCTCATCGCGGGACTATGGCTACACCTTC. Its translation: CASSPHRGSSRDYGYTF.

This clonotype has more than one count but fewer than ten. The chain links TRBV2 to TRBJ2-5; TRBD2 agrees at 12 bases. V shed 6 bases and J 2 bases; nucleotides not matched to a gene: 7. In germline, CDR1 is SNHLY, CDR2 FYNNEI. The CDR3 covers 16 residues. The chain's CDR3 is CASRGGLAGPQETQYF. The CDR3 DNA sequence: TGTGCCAGCAGGGGAGGACTAGCGGGACCACAAGAGACCCAGTACTTC.

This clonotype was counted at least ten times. In DNA, the CDR3 is TGTGCCAGCAGCCAGGACAGGGGGCTACCGAACACTGAAGCTTTCTTT. It codes for CASSQDRGLPNTEAFF. This chain uses TRBV3-1 with TRBJ1-1, with 11 bases fitting TRBD1. There are 16 residues in the CDR3. V lost 3 bases to trimming and J lost 1 base; unmatched junction nucleotides: 4. Germline CDR1 is LGHDT and CDR2 is YNNKEL (reference sequence).

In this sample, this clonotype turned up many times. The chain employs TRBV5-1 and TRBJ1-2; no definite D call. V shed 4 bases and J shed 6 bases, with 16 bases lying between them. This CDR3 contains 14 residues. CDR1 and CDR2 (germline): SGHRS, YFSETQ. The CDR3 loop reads CASSPLTGSNGYTF. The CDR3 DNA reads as TGCGCCAGCAGCCCCCTGACGGGAAGCAATGGCTACACCTTC. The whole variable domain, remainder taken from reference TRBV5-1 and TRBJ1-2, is KAGVTQTPRYLIKTRGQQVTLSCSPISGHRSVSWYQQTPGQGLQFLFEYFSETQRNKGNFPGRFSGRQFSNSRSEMNVSTLELGDSALYLCASSPLTGSNGYTFGSGTRLTVV.

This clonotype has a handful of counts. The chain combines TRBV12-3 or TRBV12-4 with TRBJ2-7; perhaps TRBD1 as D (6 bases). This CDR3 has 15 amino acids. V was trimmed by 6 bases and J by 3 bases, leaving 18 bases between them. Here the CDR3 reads CASSPGTNPFYEQYF. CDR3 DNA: TGTGCCAGCAGCCCCGGGACAAACCCCTTCTACGAGCAGTACTTC.

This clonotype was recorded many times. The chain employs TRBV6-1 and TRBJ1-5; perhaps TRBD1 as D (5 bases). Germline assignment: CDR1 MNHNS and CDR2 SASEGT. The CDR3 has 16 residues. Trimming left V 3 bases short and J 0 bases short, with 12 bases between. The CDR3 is CASSDGQGGSNQPQHF. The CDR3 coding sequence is TGTGCCAGCAGTGACGGGCAGGGCGGTAGCAATCAGCCCCAGCATTTT.

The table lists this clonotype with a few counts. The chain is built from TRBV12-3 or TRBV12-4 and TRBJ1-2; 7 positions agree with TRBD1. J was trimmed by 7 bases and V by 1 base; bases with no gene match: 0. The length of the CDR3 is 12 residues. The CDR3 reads CASSLGTGGYTF. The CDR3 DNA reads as TGTGCCAGCAGTTTAGGGACAGGTGGCTACACCTTC.

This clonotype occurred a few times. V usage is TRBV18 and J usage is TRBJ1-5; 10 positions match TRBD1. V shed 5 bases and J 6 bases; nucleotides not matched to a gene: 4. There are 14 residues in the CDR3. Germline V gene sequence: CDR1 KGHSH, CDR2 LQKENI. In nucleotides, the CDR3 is TGTGCCAGCTCAGCAGACAGGGGGCTTCAGCCCCAGCATTTT. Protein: CASSADRGLQPQHF.